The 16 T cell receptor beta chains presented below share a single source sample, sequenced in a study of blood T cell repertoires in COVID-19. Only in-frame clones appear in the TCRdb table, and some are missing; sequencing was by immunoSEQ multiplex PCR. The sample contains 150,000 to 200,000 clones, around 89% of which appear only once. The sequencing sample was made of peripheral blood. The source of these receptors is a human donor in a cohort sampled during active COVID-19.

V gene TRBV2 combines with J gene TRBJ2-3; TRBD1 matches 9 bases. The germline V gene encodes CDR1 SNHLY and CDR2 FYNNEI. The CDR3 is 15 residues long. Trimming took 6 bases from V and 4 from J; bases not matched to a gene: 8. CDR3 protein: CASSQNRGQADTQYF. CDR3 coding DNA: TGTGCCAGCAGCCAAAACAGGGGGCAGGCAGATACGCAGTATTTT.

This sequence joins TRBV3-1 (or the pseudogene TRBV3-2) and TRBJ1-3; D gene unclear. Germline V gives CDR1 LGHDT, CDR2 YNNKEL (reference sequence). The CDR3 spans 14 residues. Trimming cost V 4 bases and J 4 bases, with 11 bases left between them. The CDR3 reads CASSPGGSGNTIYF. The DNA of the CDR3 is TGTGCCAGCAGCCCAGGAGGGTCAGGAAACACCATATATTTT.

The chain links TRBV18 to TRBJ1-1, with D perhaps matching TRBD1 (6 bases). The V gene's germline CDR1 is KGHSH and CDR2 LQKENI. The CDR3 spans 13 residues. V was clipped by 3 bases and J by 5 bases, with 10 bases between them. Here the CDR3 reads CASSPVRGTEAFF. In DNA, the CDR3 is TGTGCCAGCTCACCTGTAAGGGGGACTGAAGCTTTCTTT.

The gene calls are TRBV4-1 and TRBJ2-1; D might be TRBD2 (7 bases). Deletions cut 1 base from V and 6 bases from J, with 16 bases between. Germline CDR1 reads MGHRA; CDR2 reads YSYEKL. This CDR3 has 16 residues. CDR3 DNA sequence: TGCGCCAGCAGCCAAGCTGGGCGGGGGCTAAGCAATGAGCAGTTCTTC. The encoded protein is CASSQAGRGLSNEQFF.

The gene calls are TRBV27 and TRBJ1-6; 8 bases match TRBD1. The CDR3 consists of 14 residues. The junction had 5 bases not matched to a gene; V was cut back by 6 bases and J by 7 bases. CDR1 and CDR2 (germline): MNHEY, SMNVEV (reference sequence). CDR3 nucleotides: TGTGCCAGCAGCCTCCAGGGGGCAAATTCACCCCTCCACTTT. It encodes CASSLQGANSPLHF.

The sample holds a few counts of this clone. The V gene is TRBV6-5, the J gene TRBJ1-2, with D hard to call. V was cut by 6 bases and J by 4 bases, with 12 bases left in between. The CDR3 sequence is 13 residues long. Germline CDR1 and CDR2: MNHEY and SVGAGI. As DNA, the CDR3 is TGTGCCAGCAGCCAAGTAGAGAGCTATGGCTACACCTTC. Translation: CASSQVESYGYTF.

This chain's CDR3 is CASSQERGGLYEQYF. CDR3 DNA sequence: TGCGCCAGCAGCCAAGAAAGGGGAGGGCTCTACGAGCAGTACTTC. V and J are TRBV4-3 and TRBJ2-7, with TRBD2 matching over 7 bases. V lost 0 bases, J lost 3 bases, and 5 bases stayed unmatched. Germline CDR1 LGHNA, CDR2 YSLEER. The CDR3 has 15 amino acids.

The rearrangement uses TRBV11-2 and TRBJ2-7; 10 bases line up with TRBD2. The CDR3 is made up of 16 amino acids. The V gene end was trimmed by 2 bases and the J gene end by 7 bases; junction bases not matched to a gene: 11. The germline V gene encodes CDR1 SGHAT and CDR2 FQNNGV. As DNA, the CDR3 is TGTGCCAGCAGCTTATTGAGCGGGAGGGTCCTCGGTGAGCAGTACTTC. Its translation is CASSLLSGRVLGEQYF.

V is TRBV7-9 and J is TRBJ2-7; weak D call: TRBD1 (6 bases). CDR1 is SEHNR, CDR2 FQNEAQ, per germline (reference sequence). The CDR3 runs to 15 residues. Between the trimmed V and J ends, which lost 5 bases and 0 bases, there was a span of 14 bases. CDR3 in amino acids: CASSPWGLSSYEQYF. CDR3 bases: TGTGCCAGCAGCCCATGGGGGCTGAGCTCCTACGAGCAGTACTTC.

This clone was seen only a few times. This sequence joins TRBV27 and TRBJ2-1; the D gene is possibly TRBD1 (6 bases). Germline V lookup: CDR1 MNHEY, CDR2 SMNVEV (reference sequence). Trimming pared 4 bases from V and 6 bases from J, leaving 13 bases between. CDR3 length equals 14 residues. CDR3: CASSSYREGNEQFF. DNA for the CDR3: TGTGCCAGCAGTTCGTACAGGGAAGGCAATGAGCAGTTCTTC.

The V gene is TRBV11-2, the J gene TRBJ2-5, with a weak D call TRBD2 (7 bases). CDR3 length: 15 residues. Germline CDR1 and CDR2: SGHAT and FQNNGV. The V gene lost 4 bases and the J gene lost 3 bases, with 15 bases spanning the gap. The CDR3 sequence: CASSSHGGREETQYF. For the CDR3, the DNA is TGTGCCAGCAGCTCCCACGGGGGGCGCGAAGAGACCCAGTACTTC.

For the CDR3, the DNA is TGTGCCACCAGTGACAGGGGGAACACCGGGGAGCTGTTTTTT. Its protein product is CATSDRGNTGELFF. The chain combines TRBV24-1 with TRBJ2-2, with D maybe TRBD1 (6 bases). V lost 4 bases to trimming and J lost 1 base, with 6 bases between them. The germline V gene has CDR1 KGHDR and CDR2 SFDVKD. The CDR3 has 14 amino acids.

The CDR3 reads CASSLVGQLGMVSGNTIYF. The DNA for the CDR3 is TGTGCCAGCAGCTTGGTTGGACAGCTGGGTATGGTCTCTGGAAACACCATATATTTT. The chain combines TRBV5-5 with TRBJ1-3; maybe TRBD1 (6 bases). With 0 bases removed from V and 0 bases from J, the gap between germline ends came to 19 bases. The CDR3 has 19 residues. Germline assignment: CDR1 SGHKS and CDR2 YYEKEE (reference sequence).

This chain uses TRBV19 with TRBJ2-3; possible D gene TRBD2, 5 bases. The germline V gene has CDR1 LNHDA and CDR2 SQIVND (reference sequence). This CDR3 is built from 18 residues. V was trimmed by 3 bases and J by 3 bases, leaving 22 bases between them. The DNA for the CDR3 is TGTGCCAGTAGTATGACGACTGGGCACGGGGTGAGAACAGATACGCAGTATTTT. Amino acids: CASSMTTGHGVRTDTQYF.

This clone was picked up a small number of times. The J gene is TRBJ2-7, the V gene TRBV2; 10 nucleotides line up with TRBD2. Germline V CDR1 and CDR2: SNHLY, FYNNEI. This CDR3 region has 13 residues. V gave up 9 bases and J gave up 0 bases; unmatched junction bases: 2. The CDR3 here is CASSGGTSYEQYF. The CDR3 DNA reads TGTGCCAGTAGCGGGGGGACCTCCTACGAGCAGTACTTC.

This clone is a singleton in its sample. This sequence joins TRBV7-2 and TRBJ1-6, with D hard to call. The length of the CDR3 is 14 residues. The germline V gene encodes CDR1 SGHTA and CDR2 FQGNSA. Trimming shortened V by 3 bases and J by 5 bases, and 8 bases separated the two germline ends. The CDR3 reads CASSFRGNNSPLHF. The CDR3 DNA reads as TGTGCCAGCAGCTTTCGGGGTAATAATTCACCCCTCCACTTT.